Listed below are T cell receptor beta chains from one sample, sequenced in a study of cytomegalovirus exposure and HLA in healthy donors. Clones were read by immunoSEQ multiplex PCR, and TCRdb kept only the in-frame ones, dropping some. The sample holds 100,000 to 150,000 clones, about three quarters seen once. Material for sequencing was PBMCs. The origin of the receptors is a man in his fifties in good health and CMV-seronegative. Both conserved end residues are part of each CDR3. The D gene is left open where the match is weak. A row's size may be missing; if present it is once, few, many or a size class.

J gene: TRBJ2-3; CDR3 length: 14; V gene: TRBV25-1; D gene: TRBD2; clone size: .; CDR3 protein: CASSSGGGMDTQYF; CDR3 DNA: TGTGCCAGCAGTTCGGGGGGGGGTATGGATACGCAGTATTTT
J gene: TRBJ2-1; CDR3 length: 11; V gene: TRBV10-3; D gene: TRBD1; clone size: .; CDR3 protein: CATGQGNEQFF; CDR3 DNA: TGTGCCACCGGACAGGGAAATGAGCAGTTCTTC
J gene: TRBJ1-2; CDR3 length: 15; V gene: TRBV5-4; D gene: TRBD1; clone size: .; CDR3 protein: CASSFHWTGDYGYTF; CDR3 DNA: TGTGCCAGCAGCTTCCACTGGACAGGAGACTATGGCTACACCTTC
J gene: TRBJ1-4; CDR3 length: 12; V gene: TRBV11-2; D gene: .; clone size: few; CDR3 protein: CASSFSREKLFF; CDR3 DNA: TGTGCCAGCAGCTTCTCCCGTGAAAAACTGTTTTTT
J gene: TRBJ1-1; CDR3 length: 12; V gene: TRBV18; D gene: TRBD1; clone size: few; CDR3 protein: CASSPNRGEAFF; CDR3 DNA: TGTGCCAGCTCACCGAACAGGGGTGAAGCTTTCTTT
J gene: TRBJ2-7; CDR3 length: 13; V gene: TRBV10-3; D gene: .; clone size: few; CDR3 protein: CATRGRLSYEQYF; CDR3 DNA: TGTGCCACCAGGGGCCGCCTCTCCTACGAGCAGTACTTC
J gene: TRBJ2-1; CDR3 length: 13; V gene: TRBV7-2; D gene: .; clone size: .; CDR3 protein: CASSPPTRGMQFF; CDR3 DNA: TGTGCCAGCAGCCCTCCTACCCGGGGGATGCAGTTCTTC
J gene: TRBJ1-4; CDR3 length: 16; V gene: TRBV4-3; D gene: .; clone size: many; CDR3 protein: CASSQERQVRGEKLFF; CDR3 DNA: TGCGCCAGCAGCCAAGAACGGCAAGTCAGAGGTGAAAAACTGTTTTTT
J gene: TRBJ1-4; CDR3 length: 15; V gene: TRBV6-6; D gene: .; clone size: .; CDR3 protein: CASGGGSRANEKLFF; CDR3 DNA: TGTGCCAGCGGGGGGGGGAGCAGGGCTAATGAAAAACTGTTTTTT
J gene: TRBJ1-2; CDR3 length: 15; V gene: TRBV6-1; D gene: TRBD1; clone size: .; CDR3 protein: CASSEPSGRGYGYTF; CDR3 DNA: TGTGCCAGCAGTGAACCTTCCGGCAGGGGGTATGGCTACACCTTC
J gene: TRBJ2-5; CDR3 length: 13; V gene: TRBV5-1; D gene: .; clone size: .; CDR3 protein: CASSLGTEETQYF; CDR3 DNA: TGCGCCAGCAGCTTGGGTACAGAAGAGACCCAGTACTTC
J gene: TRBJ2-7; CDR3 length: 14; V gene: TRBV11-2; D gene: .; clone size: .; CDR3 protein: CASSLDPAAGEQYF; CDR3 DNA: TGTGCCAGCAGCTTAGACCCGGCGGCGGGGGAGCAGTACTTC
J gene: TRBJ1-2; CDR3 length: 14; V gene: TRBV5-1; D gene: TRBD1; clone size: .; CDR3 protein: CASSLGPGGYGYTF; CDR3 DNA: TGCGCCAGCAGCTTGGGCCCAGGGGGCTATGGCTACACCTTC
J gene: TRBJ2-1; CDR3 length: 15; V gene: TRBV6-1; D gene: TRBD2; clone size: .; CDR3 protein: CASRATSGGADEQFF; CDR3 DNA: TGTGCCAGCAGGGCCACTAGCGGGGGGGCCGATGAGCAGTTCTTC
J gene: TRBJ2-1; CDR3 length: 19; V gene: TRBV5-1; D gene: TRBD1; clone size: .; CDR3 protein: CASSLEGQGAFGIYNEQFF; CDR3 DNA: TGCGCCAGCAGCTTGGAAGGACAGGGGGCATTTGGGATCTACAATGAGCAGTTCTTC
J gene: TRBJ1-2; CDR3 length: 15; V gene: TRBV18; D gene: .; clone size: few; CDR3 protein: CASSPNKGLQYGYTF; CDR3 DNA: TGTGCCAGCTCCCCGAATAAGGGACTGCAATATGGCTACACCTTC
J gene: TRBJ1-4; CDR3 length: 15; V gene: TRBV7-2; D gene: .; clone size: few; CDR3 protein: CASSLGGGNGEKLFF; CDR3 DNA: TGTGCCAGCAGCTTAGGGGGAGGGAATGGTGAAAAACTGTTTTTT
J gene: TRBJ2-5; CDR3 length: 16; V gene: TRBV7-9; D gene: TRBD2; clone size: .; CDR3 protein: CASSTTSGGAQETQYF; CDR3 DNA: TGTGCCAGCAGCACCACTAGCGGGGGGGCCCAAGAGACCCAGTACTTC
J gene: TRBJ2-5; CDR3 length: 15; V gene: TRBV9; D gene: TRBD2; clone size: once; CDR3 protein: CASSPPRSGGETQYF; CDR3 DNA: TGTGCCAGCAGCCCCCCCAGGTCGGGAGGGGAGACCCAGTACTTC
J gene: TRBJ1-3; CDR3 length: 17; V gene: TRBV19; D gene: .; clone size: .; CDR3 protein: CASSDATGRRFGNTIYF; CDR3 DNA: TGTGCCAGTAGCGATGCTACAGGGCGGCGATTTGGAAACACCATATATTTT
J gene: TRBJ1-6; CDR3 length: 13; V gene: TRBV28; D gene: .; clone size: .; CDR3 protein: CASSRDSRFSLHF; CDR3 DNA: TGTGCCAGCAGTCGAGACAGTAGGTTCTCCCTCCACTTT
J gene: TRBJ1-1; CDR3 length: 15; V gene: TRBV27; D gene: .; clone size: .; CDR3 protein: CASSSPGGENTEAFF; CDR3 DNA: TGTGCCAGCAGTTCACCGGGGGGGGAGAACACTGAAGCTTTCTTT
J gene: TRBJ1-1; CDR3 length: 15; V gene: TRBV15; D gene: TRBD1; clone size: .; CDR3 protein: CATSRGGQGNTEAFF; CDR3 DNA: TGTGCCACCAGCAGGGGGGGACAGGGGAACACTGAAGCTTTCTTT
J gene: TRBJ2-2; CDR3 length: 12; V gene: TRBV29-1; D gene: .; clone size: .; CDR3 protein: CSVKQNTGELFF; CDR3 DNA: TGCAGCGTTAAGCAAAACACCGGGGAGCTGTTTTTT
J gene: TRBJ2-5; CDR3 length: 14; V gene: TRBV5-1; D gene: .; clone size: .; CDR3 protein: CASSAGQLQETQYF; CDR3 DNA: TGCGCCAGCAGCGCGGGACAGCTCCAAGAGACCCAGTACTTC
J gene: TRBJ2-5; CDR3 length: 16; V gene: TRBV11-1; D gene: .; clone size: .; CDR3 protein: CASSLSGKGEYETQYF; CDR3 DNA: TGTGCCAGCAGCTTATCCGGCAAGGGGGAGTATGAGACCCAGTACTTC
J gene: TRBJ2-3; CDR3 length: 17; V gene: TRBV7-6; D gene: TRBD2; clone size: .; CDR3 protein: CASSLVYAGGVTDTQYF; CDR3 DNA: TGTGCCAGCAGCTTAGTTTATGCGGGGGGTGTCACAGATACGCAGTATTTT
J gene: TRBJ2-3; CDR3 length: 15; V gene: TRBV28; D gene: TRBD1; clone size: .; CDR3 protein: CASSTRDRRTDTQYF; CDR3 DNA: TGTGCCAGCAGTACCCGGGACAGGCGGACAGATACGCAGTATTTT
J gene: TRBJ2-1; CDR3 length: 14; V gene: TRBV7-3; D gene: TRBD2; clone size: .; CDR3 protein: CASSLAGDYNEQFF; CDR3 DNA: TGTGCCAGCAGCTTAGCGGGGGACTACAATGAGCAGTTCTTC
J gene: TRBJ1-1; CDR3 length: 15; V gene: TRBV9; D gene: .; clone size: .; CDR3 protein: CASSVGGGIGAEAFF; CDR3 DNA: TGTGCCAGCAGCGTAGGTGGGGGGATCGGAGCTGAAGCTTTCTTT
J gene: TRBJ1-2; CDR3 length: 14; V gene: TRBV4-3; D gene: TRBD1; clone size: .; CDR3 protein: CASSSTQGVVGYTF; CDR3 DNA: TGCGCCAGCAGCTCCACTCAGGGGGTGGTTGGCTACACCTTC
J gene: TRBJ1-2; CDR3 length: 14; V gene: TRBV6-1; D gene: TRBD1; clone size: .; CDR3 protein: CASSASGTGAHTSF; CDR3 DNA: TGTGCCAGCAGTGCCTCTGGGACAGGGGCCCATACAAGCTTC
J gene: TRBJ1-3; CDR3 length: 13; V gene: TRBV30; D gene: .; clone size: .; CDR3 protein: CAWISAGGNTIYF; CDR3 DNA: TGTGCCTGGATCAGTGCAGGGGGAAACACCATATATTTT